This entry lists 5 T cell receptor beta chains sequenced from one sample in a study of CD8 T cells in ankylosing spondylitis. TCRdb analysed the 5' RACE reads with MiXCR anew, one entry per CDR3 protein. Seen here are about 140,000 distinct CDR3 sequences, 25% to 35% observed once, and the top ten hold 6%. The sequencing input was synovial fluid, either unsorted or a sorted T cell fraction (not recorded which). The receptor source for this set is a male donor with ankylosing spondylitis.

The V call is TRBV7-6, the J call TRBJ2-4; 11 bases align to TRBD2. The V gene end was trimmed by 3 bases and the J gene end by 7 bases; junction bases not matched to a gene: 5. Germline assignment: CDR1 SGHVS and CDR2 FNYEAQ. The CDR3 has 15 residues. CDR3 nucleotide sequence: TGTGCCAGCAGCTTCGGGACTAGCGGAAGGAACATTCAGTACTTC. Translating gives CASSFGTSGRNIQYF.

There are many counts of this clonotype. The CDR3 DNA follows: TGTGCCAGCAGCCGCCTTGCGGGCGAGCAGTACTTC. Translated: CASSRLAGEQYF. The chain carries TRBV11-2 and TRBJ2-7, with D possibly matching TRBD2 (5 bases). Germline values: CDR1 SGHAT, CDR2 FQNNGV. This CDR3 has 12 amino acids. Trimming left V 5 bases short and J 6 bases short, with 11 bases between.

The CDR3 coding sequence is TGTGCCATCAGTGAACCGGGACAGGGATTATCCGAGACCCAGTACTTC. Amino acid sequence: CAISEPGQGLSETQYF. The V and J genes are TRBV10-3 and TRBJ2-5, with TRBD1 matching over 9 bases. The V and J ends lost 3 bases and 5 bases, in that order; junction bases with no gene match: 10. The length of the CDR3 is 16 residues. Germline V gives CDR1 ENHRY, CDR2 SYGVKD.

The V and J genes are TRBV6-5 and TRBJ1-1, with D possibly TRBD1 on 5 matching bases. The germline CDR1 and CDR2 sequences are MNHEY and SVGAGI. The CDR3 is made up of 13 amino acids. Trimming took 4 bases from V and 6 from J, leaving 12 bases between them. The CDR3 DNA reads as TGTGCCAGCAGTTTCGATTCAGGGTCTGAAGCTTTCTTT. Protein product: CASSFDSGSEAFF.

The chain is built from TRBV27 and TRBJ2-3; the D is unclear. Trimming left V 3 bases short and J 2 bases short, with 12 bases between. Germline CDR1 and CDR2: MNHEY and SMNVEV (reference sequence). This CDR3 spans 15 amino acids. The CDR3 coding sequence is TGTGCCAGCAGTTTCTCTTACTCCTCCACAGATACGCAGTATTTT. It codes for CASSFSYSSTDTQYF.